The 28 T cell receptor beta chains in this list originate from one sample, sequenced in a study of technical replicates of blood from a few donors. Only in-frame clones appear in the TCRdb table, and some are missing; sequencing was by immunoSEQ multiplex PCR. The data show 100,000 or so clones, with around 96% seen just once and approximately 0.2% held by the top ten. Sequences were obtained from T cells isolated from PBMCs. These receptors all come from a human donor in good health.

This chain joins TRBV28 and TRBJ1-3; 7 nucleotides agree with TRBD1. The J segment lost 0 bases and the V segment lost 5 bases, leaving 7 bases of the junction unmatched. In germline, CDR1 is MDHEN, CDR2 SYDVKM. This CDR3 spans 16 amino acids. The CDR3 sequence: CASSPPGTVSGNTIYF. In DNA form, the CDR3 reads TGTGCCAGCAGTCCGCCAGGGACAGTCTCTGGAAACACCATATATTTT.

With regard to this clone: One end of the junction fails to match germline, which may point to a read error. This chain links TRBV28 with TRBJ2-1; D perhaps matches TRBD1 (6 bases). The CDR3 covers 11 residues. Looked up from germline, CDR1 is MDHEN and CDR2 is SYDVKM. CDR3 nucleotide sequence: TGTGCCAGCAGTTCCACAGGGTATCGGGTCTTC. This codes for CASSSTGYRVF.

The J gene is TRBJ2-1, the V gene TRBV5-4; 10 nucleotides agree with TRBD2. V gave up 4 bases and J gave up 0 bases; unmatched junction bases: 4. The CDR3 consists of 16 residues. Germline V gives CDR1 SGHNT, CDR2 YYREEE (reference sequence). The CDR3 DNA reads as TGTGCCAGCAGCCCGGGACTAGCGAGCTCCTACAATGAGCAGTTCTTC. Translation gives CASSPGLASSYNEQFF.

The V and J genes are TRBV27 and TRBJ2-7; D ambiguous. This CDR3 has 13 amino acids. Trimming left V 3 bases short and J 0 bases short, with 6 bases between. Germline assignment: CDR1 MNHEY and CDR2 SMNVEV (reference sequence). CDR3 amino acids: CASSFSLSYEQYF. CDR3 DNA sequence: TGTGCCAGCAGTTTTTCACTCTCCTACGAGCAGTACTTC.

The chain employs TRBV4-1 and TRBJ1-4; 9 bases fit TRBD1. Losses at the gene ends were 3 bases for V and 8 bases for J; bases not matched to a gene: 4. This CDR3 has 14 residues. CDR1 and CDR2 from the germline V gene are MGHRA and YSYEKL. The CDR3 loop reads CASSQDRGHEKLFF. The CDR3 DNA sequence: TGCGCCAGCAGCCAGGACAGGGGCCACGAAAAACTGTTTTTT.

CDR3 DNA sequence: TGTGCCAGCAGCGTAGTTGGCCCCCCTAGCGAGCAGTACTTC. Its translation is CASSVVGPPSEQYF. This chain joins TRBV9 and TRBJ2-7, with D unclear. Germline values: CDR1 SGDLS, CDR2 YYNGEE. Trimming pared 0 bases from V and 6 bases from J, leaving 13 bases between. The CDR3 is made up of 14 amino acids.

V is TRBV6-1 and J is TRBJ1-5; D is undetermined. CDR1 and CDR2 (germline): MNHNS, SASEGT. V shed 4 bases and J shed 5 bases, with 6 bases lying between them. This CDR3 has 12 residues. CDR3 bases: TGTGCCAGCAGTGCTGTATATCAGCCCCAGCATTTT. It is translated as CASSAVYQPQHF.

The rearrangement uses TRBV11-2 and TRBJ2-1, with D possibly being TRBD2 (7 bases). This CDR3 has 14 amino acids. Deletions cut 4 bases from V and 14 bases from J, with 21 bases between. Germline assignment: CDR1 SGHAT and CDR2 FQNNGV. This chain's CDR3 is CASSSWGGDEGEFF. The DNA of the CDR3 is TGTGCCAGCAGCTCGTGGGGGGGAGATGAGGGGGAGTTCTTC.

CDR3 bases: TGTGCCAGCAGTTACCAACTAGCGGGAGTAATGGAGACCCAGTACTTC. It codes for CASSYQLAGVMETQYF. The chain employs TRBV6-5 and TRBJ2-5; TRBD2 agrees at 11 bases. CDR1 MNHEY and CDR2 SVGAGI come from the germline V gene. The CDR3 spans 16 residues. The junction had 7 bases not matched to a gene; V was cut back by 2 bases and J by 5 bases.

The V call is TRBV2, the J call TRBJ1-1, with a weak D call TRBD1 (5 bases). CDR1 and CDR2 (germline): SNHLY, FYNNEI. V was trimmed by 8 bases and J by 6 bases, leaving 19 bases between them. The CDR3 length is 14 residues. The CDR3 DNA follows: TGTGCCAGCTTCCGTGGGGGGAACGGGGCTGAAGCTTTCTTT. Its protein product is CASFRGGNGAEAFF.

The chain joins TRBV5-6 to TRBJ1-2, with 7 bases identical to TRBD1. V lost 4 bases and J lost 2; bases outside the gene matches: 5. This CDR3 has 14 residues. CDR1 is SGHDT, CDR2 YYEEEE, per germline. The CDR3 nucleotides read TGTGCCAGCAGCAGGGGACAGTCGAACTATGGCTACACCTTC. It is translated as CASSRGQSNYGYTF.

The chain couples TRBV10-2 to TRBJ2-5; 8 bases line up with TRBD2. J gave up 2 bases and V 8 bases, and 7 bases lay outside the gene matches. Germline V gene lookup returns CDR1 WSHSY and CDR2 SAAADI. CDR3 size: 14 residues. DNA for the CDR3: TGCGCCAGCGCTCGGGGGGGGAATCAAGAGACCCAGTACTTC. It encodes CASARGGNQETQYF.

The chain uses TRBV9 and TRBJ2-2; TRBD2 matches 7 bases. Looked up from germline, CDR1 is SGDLS and CDR2 is YYNGEE. This CDR3 is 17 amino acids long. V shed 3 bases and J 2 bases; nucleotides not matched to a gene: 10. The CDR3 spells CASSARGEFFNTGELFF. CDR3 DNA sequence: TGTGCCAGCAGCGCCCGGGGGGAATTCTTTAACACCGGGGAGCTGTTTTTT.

This chain uses TRBV7-3 with TRBJ1-6, with D possibly matching TRBD1 (6 bases). This CDR3 contains 14 residues. Per germline, CDR1 SGHTA and CDR2 FQGTGA. Trimming took 0 bases from V and 9 from J, leaving 9 bases between them. The CDR3 sequence: CASSLTPGVSPLHF. The CDR3 bases are TGTGCCAGCAGCTTAACCCCAGGGGTTTCACCCCTCCACTTT.

The V gene is TRBV7-6, the J gene TRBJ2-5; D remains unclear. V lost 2 bases and J 4 bases, leaving 17 bases between the germline ends. Germline-derived CDR1 and CDR2 are SGHVS and FNYEAQ. The CDR3 is 16 residues long. CDR3 protein: CASSLSPSSQAETQYF. For the CDR3, the DNA is TGTGCCAGCAGCTTATCACCTTCGAGCCAGGCAGAGACCCAGTACTTC.

The chain joins TRBV14 to TRBJ2-3; 7 positions match TRBD2. CDR1 and CDR2 (germline): SGHDN, FVKESK. The J segment lost 6 bases and the V segment lost 4 bases, leaving 13 bases of the junction unmatched. The CDR3 length is 16 residues. The CDR3 region has the DNA TGTGCCAGCAGCCCCTTCCGGGGAGGGCCGCGGGATACGCAGTATTTT. It is translated as CASSPFRGGPRDTQYF.

CDR3 loop: CSLSLPGGTDNEQFF. The DNA for the CDR3 is TGCAGCCTAAGCCTGCCCGGGGGGACGGACAATGAGCAGTTCTTC. The chain recombines TRBV29-1 with TRBJ2-1; 7 bases align to TRBD2. This CDR3 contains 15 residues. Unmatched junction bases numbered 15, after V lost 8 bases and J lost 5 bases. The V gene's germline CDR1 is SQVTM and CDR2 ANQGSEA.

The chain combines TRBV11-2 with TRBJ2-2; TRBD1 might be the D (6 bases). CDR3 size: 15 residues. Between the trimmed V and J ends, which lost 4 bases and 5 bases, there was a span of 14 bases. From germline, CDR1 is SGHAT and CDR2 FQNNGV. The CDR3 bases are TGTGCCAGCAGCTACCCGACAGGTCGTACCGGGGAGCTGTTTTTT. Translated: CASSYPTGRTGELFF.

The chain couples TRBV7-2 to TRBJ1-5; D is undetermined. The CDR3 is 13 residues long. Germline CDR1 SGHTA, CDR2 FQGNSA. Trimming cost V 3 bases and J 0 bases, with 3 bases left between them. The CDR3 DNA reads TGTGCCAGCAGCTTCCATAGCAATCAGCCCCAGCATTTT. Residues: CASSFHSNQPQHF.

The chain combines TRBV2 with TRBJ2-1; 12 bases align to TRBD2. The J segment lost 4 bases and the V segment lost 6 bases, leaving 4 bases of the junction unmatched. Germline CDR1 reads SNHLY; CDR2 reads FYNNEI. The CDR3 is 15 residues long. This CDR3 is CASRPLAGGYNEQFF. In DNA form, the CDR3 reads TGTGCCAGCAGGCCACTAGCGGGGGGTTACAATGAGCAGTTCTTC.

In DNA form, the CDR3 reads TGTGCCAGCAGTGCCTCCAGGGGGAAAGAGACCCAGTACTTC. It specifies CASSASRGKETQYF. The V and J genes are TRBV25-1 and TRBJ2-5; 7 bases agree with TRBD1. CDR3 size: 14 residues. Unmatched junction bases numbered 5, after V lost 4 bases and J lost 3 bases. The germline gives CDR1 MGHDK, CDR2 SYGVNS.

The DNA for the CDR3 is TGTGCCAGCAGTTTAAGTTGGAGAGAGCAGTACTTC. Protein: CASSLSWREQYF. The genes are TRBV28 and TRBJ2-7, with D unresolved. The CDR3 has 12 residues. From germline, CDR1 is MDHEN and CDR2 SYDVKM. The ends were cut back, 2 bases at V and 7 bases at J, with 9 bases in the middle.

The genes are TRBV18 and TRBJ2-5; D call uncertain. The CDR3 consists of 13 residues. The V end was cut by 3 bases, the J end by 0 bases, with 5 bases between. Germline CDR1 reads KGHSH; CDR2 reads LQKENI. The CDR3 loop is CASSPENQETQYF. In DNA, the CDR3 is TGTGCCAGCTCACCTGAGAACCAAGAGACCCAGTACTTC.

The chain carries TRBV6-1 and TRBJ1-5; no clear D. The germline CDR1 and CDR2 sequences are MNHNS and SASEGT. The V end lost 6 bases, the J end lost 6 bases, and 15 bases lay between the germline ends. CDR3 size: 14 residues. The CDR3, as DNA: TGTGCCAGCAGACCCGACGGGTCTGGTCAGCCCCAGCATTTT. It specifies CASRPDGSGQPQHF.

This rearrangement joins TRBV6-1 to TRBJ2-1; 8 bases agree with TRBD2. The V gene's germline CDR1 is MNHNS and CDR2 SASEGT. V dropped 2 bases and J dropped 10; count of bases not matched to a gene: 10. The CDR3 has 15 residues. This CDR3 reads CASSELAGLDAEQFF. CDR3 nucleotide sequence: TGTGCCAGCAGTGAATTAGCGGGACTAGATGCGGAGCAGTTCTTC.

The chain uses TRBV28 and TRBJ2-1, with 9 nucleotides matching TRBD2. This CDR3 is built from 17 residues. Germline V gives CDR1 MDHEN, CDR2 SYDVKM. V shed 2 bases, J shed 8 bases, and the junction held 13 bases outside the gene matches. The CDR3 region is CASSLAPSGGRVYEQFF. The CDR3 DNA is TGTGCCAGCAGTTTAGCACCGAGCGGCGGGAGGGTCTATGAGCAGTTCTTC.

This clone appeared a single time. The chain couples TRBV11-1 to TRBJ2-5, with 9 nucleotides matching TRBD1. This CDR3 is 16 amino acids long. Germline CDR1 and CDR2: SGHAT and FQDESV (reference sequence). V lost 3 bases, J lost 0 bases, and 5 bases stayed unmatched. The CDR3 nucleotides read TGTGCCAGCAGCTTTTGGGACAGGGCTTACCAAGAGACCCAGTACTTC. As protein: CASSFWDRAYQETQYF. The whole variable domain, filled in from reference TRBV11-1 and TRBJ2-5, reads EAEVAQSPRYKITEKSQAVAFWCDPISGHATLYWYRQILGQGPELLVQFQDESVVDDSQLPKDRFSAERLKGVDSTLKIQPAELGDSAMYLCASSFWDRAYQETQYFGPGTRLLVL.

V and J are TRBV6-5 and TRBJ2-1; TRBD1 matches at 9 bases. Germline loops: CDR1 MNHEY, CDR2 SVGAGI. V was clipped by 4 bases and J by 7 bases; unmatched bases: 11. There are 16 residues in the CDR3. The CDR3 loop is CASSSSGTGKGNEQFF. The CDR3 DNA reads as TGTGCCAGCAGTTCGTCAGGGACAGGGAAGGGGAATGAGCAGTTCTTC.